Listed below are T cell receptor beta chains from one sample, sequenced in a study of T cell repertoires in cytomegalovirus infection. No antigen is known for these receptors. TCRdb processed the reads anew with MiXCR; each CDR3 protein has one entry. The sample consists of a few hundred thousand distinct CDR3 sequences, over 35% of them appearing once. The specimen comprised cultured PBMCs, sampled from culture after CMV antigen stimulation. Every receptor here comes from a human donor in good health (CMV status not recorded). Some clones in this sample may be carry-over from other donors' samples. CDR3s include the opening cysteine and the closing phenylalanine or tryptophan. Fields, in order: CDR3 length, V gene, CDR3 protein.

>13|TRBV20-1
CSASRAGYTEAFF
>15|TRBV5-4
CASSLSGAGPYEQYF
>14|TRBV5-1
CASSFGQQTYEQYF
>15|TRBV10-3
CAIRKAGTGAYEQYF
>12|TRBV2
CASSPSPHGYTF
>16|TRBV27
CASSRSPGQDGNTIYF
>15|TRBV5-4
CASSPDYTGANVLTF
>14|TRBV2
CASTLGTSGNTIYF
>13|TRBV7-2
CASSTPGYNEQFF
>16|TRBV7-3
CASSPERGDPTDTQYF
>15|TRBV6-5
CASRATGERTDTQYF
>14|TRBV7-9
CASRYKRGLNEQFF
>16|TRBV7-2
CASSPPRGIMNTEAFF
>14|TRBV7-2
CASSQSLLPHGYTF
>17|TRBV7-2
CASSLEAGAVGTDTQYF
>16|TRBV4-1
CASSQGRTGPSDEQFF
>15|TRBV20-1
CSAARGLEHSNEQFF
>20|TRBV11-2
CASSGPGQAPAASGANVLTF
>16|TRBV20-1
CSARTGSSGPTDTQYF
>17|TRBV20-1
CSARDLQEEKGTDTQYF
>13|TRBV2
CASSEAAGVEQYF
>13|TRBV7-2
CDSTRGRGYEQYF
>15|TRBV5-4
CASSFTSGLGNEQFF
>14|TRBV7-6
CASSFMMSDHEQYF
>15|TRBV20-1
CSAPPPSGGTDTQYF
>14|TRBV5-5
CASSLDRSTDTQYF
>19|TRBV7-2
CASSLPLAGGPANTGELFF
>13|TRBV20-1
CSVPGRINSPLHF
>14|TRBV6-1
CASRPRDRFSPLHF